This T cell receptor beta chain was observed in a study of cytomegalovirus exposure and HLA in healthy donors. For the study at large: T cells numbering approximately 170 million yielded around 120 million unique TCR beta sequences in an earlier analysis.

The primer mix had 60 Vbeta and 13 Jbeta primers. Method: immunoSEQ multiplex PCR; TCRdb's copy keeps in-frame clones and lacks some. The data show some 180,000 clones, with around four fifths seen just once and about 1.5% held by the top ten. V shed 5 bases and J 1 base; nucleotides not matched to a gene: 7. Germline CDR1 reads SGHDN; CDR2 reads FVKESK. The CDR3 totals 16 residues. Findings of the study overall: In an earlier analysis, most TCR beta V segments were productive about 87% or about 30% of the time. Certain sequence variants were highly shared and formed a cluster, and this cluster was likely a sequencing artifact.

Details on this clone: Its antigen is undetermined.

This sequence originates from a man between 18 and 29 years old in good health and CMV-seronegative. The sample taken for sequencing was PBMCs. V usage is TRBV14 and J usage is TRBJ2-3; 9 nucleotides agree with TRBD2. The CDR3 sequence is CASSRPRTSGTDTQYF. CDR3 DNA sequence: TGTGCCAGCAGCAGACCCCGGACTAGCGGCACAGATACGCAGTATTTT.